This T cell receptor (beta chain) was recorded in a study of blood T cell repertoires in COVID-19. Study-wide background: The United States, Italy and Spain supplied acute and convalescent COVID-19 samples.

Trimming removed 4 bases from V and 6 bases from J; junction bases left unmatched: 16. Germline lookup yields CDR1 SEHNR and CDR2 FQNEAQ (reference sequence). There are 17 residues in the CDR3. The table came from immunoSEQ multiplex PCR; TCRdb's copy has only in-frame clones and leaves some out. Found here are tens of thousands of clones, 86% of them singletons; the top ten hold over 6%. This clonotype was sampled from a man aged 45-65 years with active COVID-19. Sequenced material: peripheral blood. The chain carries TRBV7-9 and TRBJ2-5; 8 positions agree with TRBD2. CDR3 DNA: TGTGCCAGCAGCTCCACCCAGCGGGAGCGGGATAGGAAGACCCAGTACTTC. Its translation is CASSSTQRERDRKTQYF.